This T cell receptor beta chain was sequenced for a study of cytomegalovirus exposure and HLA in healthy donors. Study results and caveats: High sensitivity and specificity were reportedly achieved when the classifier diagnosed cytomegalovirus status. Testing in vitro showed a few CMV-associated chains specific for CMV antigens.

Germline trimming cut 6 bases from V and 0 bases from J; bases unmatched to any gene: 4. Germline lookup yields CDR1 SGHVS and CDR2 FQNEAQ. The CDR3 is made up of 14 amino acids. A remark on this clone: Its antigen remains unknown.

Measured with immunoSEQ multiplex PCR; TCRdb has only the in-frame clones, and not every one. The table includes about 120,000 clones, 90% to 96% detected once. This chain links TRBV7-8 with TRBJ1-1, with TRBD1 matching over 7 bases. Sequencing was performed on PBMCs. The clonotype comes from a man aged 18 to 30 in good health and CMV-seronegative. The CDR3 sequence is CASSKTGMNTEAFF. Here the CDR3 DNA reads TGTGCCAGCAGTAAGACAGGGATGAACACTGAAGCTTTCTTT.